Ten or more counts support the clone carrying this T cell receptor (beta chain). Its target is not known. V lost 11 bases, J lost 5 bases, and 11 bases lay in between. This CDR3 has 11 amino acids. The germline V gene has CDR1 MDHEN and CDR2 SYDVKM. Using more than 7.5 ml of fresh peripheral blood, PBMCs were prepared. RNA transcripts were the template for amplifying TCR beta CDR3 regions. Primed by the HTBI set, a first-round RT-PCR was run on the TCR CDR3. One entry per CDR3 protein, called by TCRdb with MiXCR from the multiplex PCR reads. The sample has fewer than 900,000 distinct CDR3 sequences, 16% seen once; the top ten hold about 8.4%. The data originate from a study of T cells in Graves' hyperthyroidism and ophthalmopathy. Study summary: Peripheral blood sampling occurred at initial diagnosis, before any treatment. Findings and limits, study-wide: Among clonotypes expanded in thyroid above 0.001, most were also found in blood.

The sequencing sample was made of blood. The source is a young man with Graves' hyperthyroidism. V gene TRBV28 combines with J gene TRBJ2-3, with D hard to call. This chain's CDR3 is CASEGVDTQYF. CDR3 nucleotides: TGTGCCTCTGAAGGAGTAGATACGCAGTATTTT.